These T cell receptor beta chains were read from a single sample in a study of CD8 T cells in Susac syndrome. TCRdb re-called the immunoSEQ multiplex PCR reads through MiXCR, storing one row per CDR3 protein. The table lists 400,000 or so distinct CDR3 sequences, more than 80% of them singletons. Input material: CD8+ T cells from PBMCs. The receptors were gathered from a human donor with multiple sclerosis. Both conserved end residues are part of each CDR3. The D gene is left open where the match is weak. Part of the rows lack a size; the others show once, few, many or a class for expanded clones.

D: TRBD1
J: TRBJ2-5
size: .
length: 17
V: TRBV4-2
CDR3: CASSQDPWTGSMETQYF
DNA: TGTGCCAGCAGCCAAGATCCCTGGACAGGGTCCATGGAGACCCAGTACTTC

D: .
J: TRBJ1-1
size: few
length: 14
V: TRBV6-5
CDR3: CASSYSGENTEAFF
DNA: TGTGCCAGCAGTTATTCTGGTGAGAACACTGAAGCTTTCTTT

D: .
J: TRBJ2-6
size: .
length: 17
V: TRBV5-5
CDR3: CASSLYGSPSGANVLTF
DNA: TGTGCCAGCAGCTTGTATGGCAGTCCGAGTGGGGCCAACGTCCTGACTTTC

D: .
J: TRBJ2-2
size: .
length: 16
V: TRBV6-1
CDR3: CASSDRGTQDTGELFF
DNA: TGTGCCAGCAGTGATAGAGGGACACAAGACACCGGGGAGCTGTTTTTT

D: TRBD1
J: TRBJ1-1
size: .
length: 19
V: TRBV27
CDR3: CASSPSLFLGTGGNTEAFF
DNA: TGTGCCAGCAGTCCCTCCCTATTTTTGGGGACAGGGGGTAACACTGAAGCTTTCTTT

D: TRBD1
J: TRBJ1-2
size: .
length: 15
V: TRBV12-3/TRBV12-4
CDR3: CATENSAGTDYGYTF
DNA: TGTGCCACCGAGAACTCGGCGGGGACAGATTATGGCTACACCTTC

D: .
J: TRBJ2-4
size: .
length: 15
V: TRBV27
CDR3: CASSPTTDPKNIQYF
DNA: TGTGCCAGCAGTCCAACGACAGACCCTAAAAACATTCAGTACTTC

D: .
J: TRBJ2-7
size: .
length: 15
V: TRBV10-2
CDR3: CASSDRYEGDDEQYF
DNA: TGCGCCAGCAGTGACCGTTATGAGGGGGACGACGAGCAGTACTTC

D: TRBD2
J: TRBJ2-1
size: .
length: 19
V: TRBV20-1
CDR3: CSARASALAGLVIYNEQFF
DNA: TGCAGTGCTAGAGCGTCGGCACTAGCGGGATTAGTCATCTACAATGAGCAGTTCTTC

D: .
J: TRBJ1-3
size: .
length: 12
V: TRBV4-1
CDR3: CASSQVGDTIYF
DNA: TGCGCCAGCAGCCAAGTTGGGGACACCATATATTTT

D: TRBD1
J: TRBJ2-3
size: .
length: 14
V: TRBV30
CDR3: CAWRDRDRGYTQYF
DNA: TGTGCCTGGAGGGACCGGGACAGGGGGTATACGCAGTATTTT

D: TRBD1
J: TRBJ2-6
size: .
length: 15
V: TRBV29-1
CDR3: CSVLPGGTGANVLTF
DNA: TGCAGCGTGCTGCCAGGGGGTACTGGGGCCAACGTCCTGACTTTC

D: .
J: TRBJ2-1
size: .
length: 17
V: TRBV6-5
CDR3: CASSYGLALGSYNEQFF
DNA: TGTGCCAGCAGTTACGGGCTTGCGTTGGGGTCCTACAATGAGCAGTTCTTC

D: TRBD1
J: TRBJ2-1
size: .
length: 14
V: TRBV19
CDR3: CASSTGTGSNEQFF
DNA: TGTGCCAGTAGCACCGGGACAGGGTCTAATGAGCAGTTCTTC

D: .
J: TRBJ1-1
size: few
length: 13
V: TRBV27
CDR3: CASSFHGDTEAFF
DNA: TGTGCCAGCAGTTTTCACGGAGACACTGAGGCTTTCTTT

D: .
J: TRBJ1-5
size: .
length: 14
V: TRBV27
CDR3: CASSPGVGNQPQHF
DNA: TGTGCCAGCAGTCCAGGCGTGGGAAATCAGCCCCAGCATTTT

D: .
J: TRBJ2-5
size: .
length: 14
V: TRBV4-1
CDR3: CASSYHVDQETQYF
DNA: TGCGCCAGCAGCTACCACGTGGACCAAGAGACCCAGTACTTC

D: TRBD1
J: TRBJ2-7
size: .
length: 14
V: TRBV27
CDR3: CASKVGQGDYEQYF
DNA: TGTGCCAGCAAAGTGGGACAGGGGGACTACGAGCAGTACTTC

D: .
J: TRBJ2-2
size: .
length: 15
V: TRBV7-8
CDR3: CASSLGLPVAGELFF
DNA: TGTGCCAGCAGCTTAGGACTGCCTGTCGCCGGGGAGCTGTTTTTT

D: TRBD2
J: TRBJ2-7
size: .
length: 14
V: TRBV30
CDR3: CACTPGTRNYEQYF
DNA: TGTGCCTGCACCCCCGGGACTAGAAACTACGAGCAGTACTTC

D: TRBD1
J: TRBJ2-1
size: .
length: 16
V: TRBV5-1
CDR3: CASSTTRTGDHNEQFF
DNA: TGCGCCAGCAGCACAACCCGGACAGGGGACCACAATGAGCAGTTCTTC

D: TRBD1
J: TRBJ2-3
size: .
length: 14
V: TRBV12-3/TRBV12-4
CDR3: CASSPDRDTDTQYF
DNA: TGTGCCAGCAGTCCAGACAGGGACACAGATACGCAGTATTTT

D: .
J: TRBJ1-2
size: .
length: 12
V: TRBV5-8
CDR3: CASSFGTSQGTF
DNA: TGTGCCAGCAGCTTCGGGACTTCGCAAGGGACCTTC

D: TRBD1
J: TRBJ1-2
size: once
length: 15
V: TRBV5-4
CDR3: CASSLKGAALDGYTF
DNA: TGTGCCAGCAGCTTGAAGGGGGCCGCCCTGGATGGCTACACCTTC

D: .
J: TRBJ2-3
size: .
length: 15
V: TRBV6-5
CDR3: CASSYRAGTTDTQYF
DNA: TGTGCCAGCAGTTACAGGGCAGGGACGACAGATACGCAGTATTTT

D: .
J: TRBJ2-7
size: .
length: 14
V: TRBV27
CDR3: CASSSSGVGYEQYF
DNA: TGTGCCAGCAGTTCATCCGGGGTGGGCTACGAGCAGTACTTC

D: .
J: TRBJ2-7
size: once
length: 14
V: TRBV27
CDR3: CASSFARDSYEQYF
DNA: TGTGCCAGCAGTTTTGCGCGGGACTCCTACGAGCAGTACTTC

D: TRBD2
J: TRBJ2-3
size: .
length: 19
V: TRBV15
CDR3: CATSLSNLLAGEFTDTQYF
DNA: TGTGCCACCAGCCTGTCGAACCTTCTGGCGGGGGAGTTCACAGATACGCAGTATTTT

D: TRBD1
J: TRBJ1-4
size: .
length: 15
V: TRBV12-3/TRBV12-4
CDR3: CASSHPTGVNEKLFF
DNA: TGTGCCAGCAGTCACCCGACAGGGGTAAACGAAAAACTGTTTTTT

D: .
J: TRBJ2-7
size: few
length: 14
V: TRBV25-1
CDR3: CASSEFFSSYEQYF
DNA: TGTGCCAGCAGTGAATTTTTCAGCTCCTACGAGCAGTACTTC

D: TRBD1
J: TRBJ2-7
size: .
length: 15
V: TRBV20-1
CDR3: CSAREGTGASYEQYF
DNA: TGCAGTGCTAGAGAAGGGACAGGTGCCTCCTACGAGCAGTACTTC

D: .
J: TRBJ2-7
size: .
length: 14
V: TRBV19
CDR3: CASRTVGASYEQYF
DNA: TGTGCCAGTAGGACAGTGGGAGCCTCCTACGAGCAGTACTTC

D: TRBD1
J: TRBJ2-7
size: .
length: 16
V: TRBV5-1
CDR3: CASSFGTGALGYEQYF
DNA: TGCGCCAGCAGCTTCGGGACAGGGGCCCTCGGCTACGAGCAGTACTTC

D: .
J: TRBJ1-1
size: .
length: 15
V: TRBV4-1
CDR3: CASSQVGEENTEAFF
DNA: TGCGCCAGCAGCCAAGTGGGGGAGGAGAACACTGAAGCTTTCTTT

D: .
J: TRBJ2-7
size: once
length: 14
V: TRBV7-8
CDR3: CASSWRDPSYEQYF
DNA: TGTGCCAGCAGCTGGAGGGACCCTTCCTACGAGCAGTACTTC

D: TRBD1
J: TRBJ1-2
size: once
length: 17
V: TRBV4-1
CDR3: CASSQSVVDRVLSGYTF
DNA: TGCGCCAGCAGCCAATCAGTGGTGGACAGGGTTCTCTCTGGCTACACCTTC

D: .
J: TRBJ2-7
size: few
length: 13
V: TRBV30
CDR3: CAWRDSNTYEQYF
DNA: TGTGCCTGGAGGGACAGTAACACCTACGAGCAGTACTTC

D: TRBD1
J: TRBJ1-1
size: .
length: 14
V: TRBV4-2
CDR3: CASTSTGADTEAFF
DNA: TGTGCCAGCACCTCGACAGGGGCAGACACTGAAGCTTTCTTT

D: TRBD1
J: TRBJ2-7
size: .
length: 15
V: TRBV27
CDR3: CASSRPDRADYEQYF
DNA: TGTGCCAGCAGTAGACCGGACAGGGCGGACTACGAGCAGTACTTC

D: .
J: TRBJ2-7
size: once
length: 12
V: TRBV6-1
CDR3: CASRGNSYEQYF
DNA: TGTGCCAGCAGGGGAAACTCCTACGAGCAGTACTTC

D: TRBD2
J: TRBJ2-5
size: .
length: 16
V: TRBV20-1
CDR3: CSAVLTSGRSQETQYF
DNA: TGCAGTGCCGTCCTGACTAGCGGGAGGTCCCAAGAGACCCAGTACTTC

D: TRBD1
J: TRBJ1-5
size: .
length: 14
V: TRBV2
CDR3: CASRGQVLNQPQHF
DNA: TGTGCCAGCAGAGGACAGGTACTCAATCAGCCCCAGCATTTT

D: .
J: TRBJ1-5
size: .
length: 13
V: TRBV19
CDR3: CASYGAFGQPQHF
DNA: TGTGCCAGCTACGGGGCATTTGGTCAGCCCCAGCATTTT

D: .
J: TRBJ1-1
size: .
length: 16
V: TRBV5-6
CDR3: CASSPRIGRKSTEAFF
DNA: TGTGCCAGCAGCCCCCGCATTGGAAGGAAAAGCACTGAAGCTTTCTTT

D: .
J: TRBJ1-2
size: .
length: 15
V: TRBV12-3/TRBV12-4
CDR3: CASSLTLTVNYGYTF
DNA: TGTGCCAGCAGTTTAACTCTGACAGTAAACTATGGCTACACCTTC

D: .
J: TRBJ1-4
size: .
length: 13
V: TRBV20-1
CDR3: CSARGGFGEKLFF
DNA: TGCAGTGCTAGAGGGGGGTTCGGGGAAAAACTGTTTTTT

D: .
J: TRBJ2-1
size: .
length: 16
V: TRBV19
CDR3: CASSMVLGGGYNEQFF
DNA: TGTGCCAGTAGTATGGTGCTCGGGGGTGGCTACAATGAGCAGTTCTTC

D: TRBD2
J: TRBJ2-5
size: .
length: 16
V: TRBV7-6
CDR3: CASSSLAGAYLETQYF
DNA: TGTGCCAGCAGCTCCTTAGCGGGAGCTTATTTAGAGACCCAGTACTTC

D: TRBD1
J: TRBJ2-3
size: .
length: 21
V: TRBV6-5
CDR3: CASSYSASVERQGSFTDTQYF
DNA: TGTGCCAGCAGTTACTCGGCATCTGTTGAAAGACAGGGAAGCTTCACAGATACGCAGTATTTT

D: .
J: TRBJ2-7
size: .
length: 14
V: TRBV4-1
CDR3: CASSQGGTSYEQYF
DNA: TGCGCCAGCAGCCAGGGCGGCACATCCTACGAGCAGTACTTC

D: .
J: TRBJ2-1
size: .
length: 17
V: TRBV7-9
CDR3: CASSLVGISALDNEQFF
DNA: TGTGCCAGCAGCTTAGTAGGAATTAGCGCCCTAGACAATGAGCAGTTCTTC

D: TRBD2
J: TRBJ2-2
size: .
length: 16
V: TRBV3-1
CDR3: CASSLPDSGTTGELFF
DNA: TGTGCCAGCAGCTTACCGGATAGCGGGACCACCGGGGAGCTGTTTTTT

D: TRBD2
J: TRBJ2-1
size: once
length: 17
V: TRBV4-1
CDR3: CASSQDPPGGLRNEQFF
DNA: TGCGCCAGCAGCCAAGATCCCCCGGGAGGGTTGAGAAATGAGCAGTTCTTC

D: .
J: TRBJ1-5
size: .
length: 16
V: TRBV20-1
CDR3: CSARDMTGQEGQPQHF
DNA: TGCAGTGCTAGAGATATGACGGGGCAAGAGGGACAGCCCCAGCATTTT

D: .
J: TRBJ1-2
size: .
length: 13
V: TRBV20-1
CDR3: CSARGQGIDGYTF
DNA: TGCAGTGCTAGAGGGCAGGGGATTGATGGCTACACCTTC

D: .
J: TRBJ2-7
size: .
length: 12
V: TRBV11-2
CDR3: CASSFGMDEQYF
DNA: TGTGCCAGCAGCTTTGGGATGGACGAGCAGTACTTC

D: .
J: TRBJ2-3
size: few
length: 13
V: TRBV7-6
CDR3: CASSGGSTDTQYF
DNA: TGTGCCAGCAGCGGGGGTTCCACAGATACGCAGTATTTT

D: .
J: TRBJ2-7
size: .
length: 13
V: TRBV2
CDR3: CASSEEVGYEQYF
DNA: TGTGCCAGCAGTGAAGAAGTGGGTTACGAGCAGTACTTC

D: .
J: TRBJ1-1
size: .
length: 12
V: TRBV30
CDR3: CACGPSNTEAFF
DNA: TGTGCCTGCGGTCCCTCGAACACTGAAGCTTTCTTT